The sequence of this T cell receptor beta chain was determined in a study of control samples from healthy donors and cancer patients. This CDR3 spans 14 amino acids. Germline V gene data show CDR1 as SGHTA and CDR2 as FQGNSA. V was shortened by 5 bases and J by 3 bases, with 13 bases between the two germline ends. The protocol was immunoSEQ multiplex PCR, while the TCRdb copy is restricted to in-frame clones and leaves out a portion. This sample yields 150,000 to 200,000 clones, of which approximately 86% are seen a single time; under 2% belongs to the top ten. A word on this clone: The same CDR3 arises from other DNA sequences in this sample as well.

The J gene is TRBJ1-2, the V gene TRBV7-2, with D possibly TRBD1 on 5 matching bases. The sequence derives from a man younger than 30 in good health. Input material: blood. The CDR3 spells CASSPRGRDYGYTF. DNA for the CDR3: TGTGCCAGCAGCCCCCGGGGGAGGGACTATGGCTACACCTTC.